This T cell receptor beta chain was recorded in a study of beta chain features in type 1 diabetes. Findings of the study overall: TCRB CDR3 length was moderately but significantly reduced in all four CD4+ subsets of Type 1 diabetes patients.

V lost 2 bases, J lost 9 bases, and 11 bases lay in between. The CDR3 consists of 12 residues. Germline loops: CDR1 SGHTA, CDR2 FQGTGA. This clone came up a few times. Its specificity is not known. Every bit of the isolated RNA underwent reverse transcription, so sequencing read expressed TCRB transcripts. The repertoire was sequenced with immunoSEQ multiplex PCR; TCRdb's copy has only in-frame clones and lacks some. The repertoire holds some 350,000 clones, with 8.5% to 10% as singletons. This clonotype was sampled from a man aged 30-40 years with type 1 diabetes. The material sequenced was central memory CD4+ T cells from blood. This chain connects TRBV7-3 to TRBJ2-7; a possible D gene is TRBD1 (6 bases). The CDR3 reads CASSLDQGMQYF. CDR3 bases: TGTGCCAGCAGCTTAGACCAGGGGATGCAGTACTTC.